The T cell receptor beta chain described here comes from a study of blood T cell repertoires in COVID-19. Study background: The United States, Italy and Spain supplied acute and convalescent COVID-19 samples.

Only in-frame clones appear in the TCRdb table, and some are missing; sequencing was by immunoSEQ multiplex PCR. The repertoire holds fewer than 300,000 clones, with about 85% as singletons. Germline values: CDR1 LGHDT, CDR2 YNNKEL (reference sequence). The CDR3 is made up of 16 amino acids. V was pared by 1 base and J by 4 bases, with 13 bases between. The receptor comes from a human donor in a cohort sampled during active COVID-19. The chain couples TRBV3-1 (or the pseudogene TRBV3-2) to TRBJ2-2; D might be TRBD1 (6 bases). Sequenced: peripheral blood. Here the CDR3 reads CASSQAPGHSTGELFF. CDR3 coding DNA: TGTGCCAGCAGCCAAGCACCGGGACATTCCACCGGGGAGCTGTTTTTT.